The 24 T cell receptor beta chains reported below all come from one sample, sequenced in a study of shared clonotypes between healthy human individuals. Sequencing was performed with immunoSEQ multiplex PCR; in TCRdb, only in-frame clones are kept and a portion is missing. The data show 760,000 or so clones, with 95% to 97% seen just once and about 0.25% held by the top ten. It was CD45RO-negative cells, positively selected for CCR7, that made up naive CD8 cells, with terminally differentiated effector memory CD45RA+ cells excluded. Sample: naive CD8+ T cells sorted from blood. The receptor source for this set is a man aged 25-40 years in good health.

The V call is TRBV2, the J call TRBJ2-7, with 7 bases identical to TRBD1. CDR1 and CDR2 from the germline V gene are SNHLY and FYNNEI. The J segment lost 3 bases and the V segment lost 7 bases, leaving 3 bases of the junction unmatched. The CDR3 is made up of 12 amino acids. DNA for the CDR3: TGTGCCAGCAAGGGGACAGTCTACGAGCAGTACTTC. The encoded protein is CASKGTVYEQYF. The full variable domain, rest sourced from reference TRBV2 and TRBJ2-7, is EPEVTQTPSHQVTQMGQEVILRCVPISNHLYFYWYRQILGQKVEFLVSFYNNEISEKSEIFDDQFSVERPDGSNFTLKIRSTKLEDSAMYFCASKGTVYEQYFGPGTRLTVT.

The rearrangement links TRBV12-5 to TRBJ2-1; 8 nucleotides agree with TRBD2. J lost 12 bases, V lost 6 bases, and 16 bases had no gene match. From germline, CDR1 is LGHNT and CDR2 FRNRAP. The CDR3 extends over 15 amino acids. CDR3 nucleotides: TGTGCTAGTGGCCAAAGCGGGAGAGGGATCTGGGGGCAGTTCTTC. Amino acids: CASGQSGRGIWGQFF.

The CDR3 DNA follows: TGCGCCAGCAGCTTGGGGTCTAACTCCTACGAGCAGTACTTC. Its translation is CASSLGSNSYEQYF. This chain joins TRBV5-1 and TRBJ2-7; D is ambiguous. Looked up from germline, CDR1 is SGHRS and CDR2 is YFSETQ. With 0 bases removed from V and 0 bases from J, the gap between germline ends came to 7 bases. The CDR3 is 14 amino acids.

The chain couples TRBV10-3 to TRBJ2-2; 8 bases map to TRBD2. This CDR3 is 17 amino acids long. Trimming at V came to 2 bases and at J to 7 bases, leaving 12 bases not matched to a gene. CDR1 and CDR2 from the germline V gene are ENHRY and SYGVKD. Here the CDR3 reads CAISEGSAGGSVGELFF. The DNA of the CDR3 is TGTGCCATCAGTGAGGGTAGCGCGGGAGGATCCGTCGGGGAGCTGTTTTTT.

The CDR3 coding sequence is TGTGCCAGCAGCACCGGGACGACAGAGACCCAGTACTTC. The encoded protein is CASSTGTTETQYF. V and J are TRBV27 and TRBJ2-5; D might be TRBD1 or TRBD2, each matching 5 bases. The CDR3 has 13 amino acids. Deletions cut 6 bases from V and 4 bases from J, with 12 bases between. Germline CDR1 and CDR2: MNHEY and SMNVEV (reference sequence).

The chain uses TRBV7-9 and TRBJ2-1; 11 bases align to TRBD1. V lost 5 bases to trimming and J lost 7 bases; unmatched junction nucleotides: 10. The germline V gene encodes CDR1 SEHNR and CDR2 FQNEAQ (reference sequence). This CDR3 is 16 amino acids long. For the CDR3, the DNA is TGTGCCAGCAGCCCTTTCGGGGGACAGGGGGTTAATGAGCAGTTCTTC. Protein sequence: CASSPFGGQGVNEQFF.

The DNA for the CDR3 is TGTGCCAGCAGTGCTCGAGGCGGGACAACCACAGATACGCAGTATTTT. This translates into CASSARGGTTTDTQYF. V gene TRBV6-1 combines with J gene TRBJ2-3; D could derive from TRBD1 or TRBD2 (6 bases each). The ends were cut back, 4 bases at V and 2 bases at J, with 16 bases in the middle. The length of the CDR3 is 16 residues. Germline V CDR1 and CDR2: MNHNS, SASEGT.

This chain joins TRBV4-3 and TRBJ1-3; D remains unclear. The CDR3 contains 14 residues. Germline CDR1 reads LGHNA; CDR2 reads YSLEER. V was cut by 0 bases and J by 7 bases, with 10 bases left in between. CDR3 region: CASSQESIGNTIYF. The CDR3 coding sequence is TGCGCCAGCAGCCAAGAATCCATCGGGAACACCATATATTTT.

This clone was seen just once. The chain is built from TRBV9 and TRBJ2-7; TRBD2 aligns across 12 bases. The CDR3 covers 15 residues. Germline V lookup: CDR1 SGDLS, CDR2 YYNGEE. V lost 4 bases and J lost 4; bases outside the gene matches: 6. CDR3 residues: CASSLAGTSGYEQYF. In DNA form, the CDR3 reads TGTGCCAGCAGCTTAGCCGGGACTAGCGGGTACGAGCAGTACTTC.

V and J are TRBV27 and TRBJ2-7; TRBD2 matches at 7 bases. The V gene's germline CDR1 is MNHEY and CDR2 SMNVEV (reference sequence). The V gene end was trimmed by 8 bases and the J gene end by 5 bases; junction bases not matched to a gene: 12. The CDR3 is made up of 14 amino acids. The CDR3, as DNA: TGTGCCAGCGGGTTAGCGGGTACGGACCACGAGCAGTACTTC. Its translation is CASGLAGTDHEQYF.

This chain uses TRBV27 with TRBJ2-7, with D perhaps matching TRBD1 (6 bases). With 5 bases removed from V and 2 bases from J, the gap between germline ends came to 13 bases. CDR3 length equals 14 residues. Germline lookup yields CDR1 MNHEY and CDR2 SMNVEV (reference sequence). The CDR3 nucleotides are TGTGCCAGCAGTACACGCCGGGACACCTACGAGCAGTACTTC. Translating gives CASSTRRDTYEQYF.

This chain joins TRBV29-1 and TRBJ2-7; no clear D. CDR1 is SQVTM and CDR2 is ANQGSEA in the germline V gene. This CDR3 is built from 14 residues. Deletions cut 7 bases from V and 4 bases from J, with 20 bases between. The CDR3 reads CSAYEPGLRYEQYF. The CDR3 nucleotides are TGCAGCGCATACGAACCCGGGCTAAGGTACGAGCAGTACTTC.

The rearrangement joins TRBV5-1 to TRBJ2-7, with a possible D match to TRBD2 (6 bases). Germline CDR1 and CDR2: SGHRS and YFSETQ. The length of the CDR3 is 14 residues. Trimming pared 4 bases from V and 2 bases from J, leaving 13 bases between. The CDR3 coding sequence is TGCGCCAGCAGCCTTACTAGCCCCCCCTACGAGCAGTACTTC. It codes for CASSLTSPPYEQYF.

The CDR3 DNA reads TGTGCCAGCACTTGGGGGGTCTCCTACGAGCAGTACTTC. Encoded protein: CASTWGVSYEQYF. The V gene is TRBV6-6, the J gene TRBJ2-7, with a possible D match to TRBD2 (6 bases). Germline V gene sequence: CDR1 MNHNY, CDR2 SVGAGI (reference sequence). The CDR3 totals 13 residues. Trimming removed 7 bases at V and 0 bases at J, with 10 bases between.

The chain is built from TRBV7-2 and TRBJ2-7; 7 bases are shared with TRBD1. Germline values: CDR1 SGHTA, CDR2 FQGNSA. The length of the CDR3 is 14 residues. J gave up 2 bases and V 4 bases, and 5 bases lay outside the gene matches. Here the CDR3 DNA reads TGTGCCAGCAGCTCGGGACAGTTTACCTACGAGCAGTACTTC. As protein: CASSSGQFTYEQYF.

V is TRBV7-2 and J is TRBJ2-7; D uncertain. The V and J ends lost 2 bases and 2 bases respectively, with 10 bases between them. This CDR3 comprises 14 residues. The germline gives CDR1 SGHTA, CDR2 FQGNSA. In DNA form, the CDR3 reads TGTGCCAGCAGCTTATTCCACGGCGCCTACGAGCAGTACTTC. It yields the protein CASSLFHGAYEQYF. Complete variable domain (other parts from reference TRBV7-2 and TRBJ2-7): GAGVSQSPSNKVTEKGKDVELRCDPISGHTALYWYRQSLGQGLEFLIYFQGNSAPDKSGLPSDRFSAERTGGSVSTLTIQRTQQEDSAVYLCASSLFHGAYEQYFGPGTRLTVT.

The chain links TRBV15 to TRBJ2-2; tentative D call: TRBD1 (6 bases). The CDR3 loop spans 13 amino acids. Trimming pared 5 bases from V and 5 bases from J, leaving 9 bases between. Looked up from germline, CDR1 is LNHNV and CDR2 is YYDKDF (reference sequence). The CDR3 bases are TGTGCCACCAGCCGAGGGGGAACCGGGGAGCTGTTTTTT. It specifies CATSRGGTGELFF. Based on the CDR3 plus reference TRBV15 and TRBJ2-2, the full variable domain is DAMVIQNPRYQVTQFGKPVTLSCSQTLNHNVMYWYQQKSSQAPKLLFHYYDKDFNNEADTPDNFQSRRPNTSFCFLDIRSPGLGDTAMYLCATSRGGTGELFFGEGSRLTVL.

The chain has TRBV9 and TRBJ1-1, with D perhaps matching TRBD1 (6 bases). There are 15 residues in the CDR3. Germline CDR1 is SGDLS and CDR2 is YYNGEE. Trimming stripped 3 bases from V and 5 bases from J, with 17 bases between. The CDR3 reads CASSAVTGFGTEAFF. The CDR3 nucleotides are TGTGCCAGCAGCGCCGTTACAGGGTTTGGAACTGAAGCTTTCTTT.

This chain links TRBV4-1 with TRBJ1-1; D might be TRBD1 (5 bases). This CDR3 is built from 15 residues. Trimming stripped 1 base from V and 5 bases from J, with 14 bases between. Germline CDR1 is MGHRA and CDR2 is YSYEKL. The CDR3 nucleotides are TGCGCCAGCAGCCAAGTCGTAAGGGGAGGGACTGAAGCTTTCTTT. Protein sequence: CASSQVVRGGTEAFF.

The CDR3 is CASAAGAFNEKLFF. CDR3 in DNA: TGTGCCAGCGCTGCAGGAGCCTTTAATGAAAAACTGTTTTTT. The chain couples TRBV27 to TRBJ1-4, with D uncertain. Germline V gene sequence: CDR1 MNHEY, CDR2 SMNVEV (reference sequence). The CDR3 contains 14 residues. V shed 8 bases and J shed 4 bases, with 14 bases lying between them.

The chain has TRBV11-3 and TRBJ2-7, with 7 bases that match TRBD1. Trimming at V came to 4 bases and at J to 7 bases, leaving 10 bases not matched to a gene. The CDR3 has 14 amino acids. Germline V gene data show CDR1 as SGHNT and CDR2 as YENEEA. In DNA, the CDR3 is TGTGCCAGCAGCTCACCAGGGGGTAAGGATGAGCAGTACTTC. As protein: CASSSPGGKDEQYF. The entire variable domain, with the rest obtained from reference TRBV11-3 and TRBJ2-7, is as follows: EAGVVQSPRYKIIEKKQPVAFWCNPISGHNTLYWYLQNLGQGPELLIRYENEEAVDDSQLPKDRFSAERLKGVDSTLKIQPAELGDSAVYLCASSSPGGKDEQYFGPGTRLTVT.

The rearrangement links TRBV7-9 to TRBJ2-1; 7 bases match TRBD1. The CDR3 spans 15 residues. The germline V gene has CDR1 SEHNR and CDR2 FQNEAQ (reference sequence). V shed 6 bases and J 4 bases; nucleotides not matched to a gene: 9. The CDR3 DNA reads TGTGCCAGCAGACCTTCCCGGGACAGATACAATGAGCAGTTCTTC. As protein: CASRPSRDRYNEQFF.

The chain uses TRBV7-6 and TRBJ2-1, with 8 bases lining up with TRBD2. The germline CDR1 and CDR2 sequences are SGHVS and FNYEAQ. Trimming at V came to 0 bases and at J to 0 bases, leaving 10 bases not matched to a gene. CDR3 length: 19 amino acids. Here the CDR3 DNA reads TGTGCCAGCAGCTTAGCAAGTGCGGGAGGACCCGCCTCCTACAATGAGCAGTTCTTC. This gives the protein CASSLASAGGPASYNEQFF.

Written as DNA, the CDR3 is TGTGCCACCAGCAGCAGGGGCTATGTCTACGAGCAGTACTTC. Translating gives CATSSRGYVYEQYF. The gene calls are TRBV15 and TRBJ2-7; D possibly corresponds to TRBD1 (6 bases). V was pared by 3 bases and J by 3 bases, with 12 bases between. Germline V gene lookup returns CDR1 LNHNV and CDR2 YYDKDF (reference sequence). The length of the CDR3 is 14 residues. Filled out from reference TRBV15 and TRBJ2-7, the complete variable domain reads DAMVIQNPRYQVTQFGKPVTLSCSQTLNHNVMYWYQQKSSQAPKLLFHYYDKDFNNEADTPDNFQSRRPNTSFCFLDIRSPGLGDTAMYLCATSSRGYVYEQYFGPGTRLTVT.